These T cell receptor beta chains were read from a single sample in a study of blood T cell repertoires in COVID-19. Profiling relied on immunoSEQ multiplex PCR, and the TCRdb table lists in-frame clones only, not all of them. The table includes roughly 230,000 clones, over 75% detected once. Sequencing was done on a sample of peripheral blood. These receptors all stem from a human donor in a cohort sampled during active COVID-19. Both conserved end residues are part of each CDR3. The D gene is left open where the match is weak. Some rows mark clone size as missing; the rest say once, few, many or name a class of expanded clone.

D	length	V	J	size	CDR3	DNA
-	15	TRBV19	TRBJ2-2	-	CASSIGARPTGELFF	TGTGCCAGTAGTATAGGGGCCAGGCCCACCGGGGAGCTGTTTTTT
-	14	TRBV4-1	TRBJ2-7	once	CASSPSVASYEQYF	TGCGCCAGCAGCCCGAGTGTAGCGAGCTACGAGCAGTACTTC
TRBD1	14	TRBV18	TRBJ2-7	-	CASSPGTGDYEQYF	TGTGCCAGCTCACCGGGGACAGGGGACTACGAGCAGTACTTC
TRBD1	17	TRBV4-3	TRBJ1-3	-	CASSQNLDRGFGNTIYF	TGCGCCAGCAGCCAAAACCTCGACAGGGGATTTGGAAACACCATATATTTT
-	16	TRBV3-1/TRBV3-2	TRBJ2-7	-	CASSQPYRGRGDEQYF	TGTGCCAGCAGCCAGCCCTACCGGGGCAGGGGGGACGAGCAGTACTTC
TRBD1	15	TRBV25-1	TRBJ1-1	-	CASSTPGTGATEAFF	TGTGCCAGCAGTACCCCTGGGACAGGGGCCACTGAAGCTTTCTTT
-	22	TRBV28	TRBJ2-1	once	CASSPPSGTGVSAGGEYNEQFF	TGTGCCAGCAGTCCGCCTTCCGGGACAGGGGTCTCAGCGGGAGGGGAATACAATGAGCAGTTCTTC
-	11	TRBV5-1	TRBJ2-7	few	CASSIGDEQYF	TGCGCCAGCAGCATCGGGGACGAGCAGTACTTC
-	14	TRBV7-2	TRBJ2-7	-	CASSSGLVTYEQYF	TGTGCCAGCAGCTCAGGACTGGTGACCTACGAGCAGTACTTC
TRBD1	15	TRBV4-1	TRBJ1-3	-	CASSQERGLGNTIYF	TGCGCCAGCAGCCAAGAAAGGGGGCTCGGAAACACCATATATTTT
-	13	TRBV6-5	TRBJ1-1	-	CASRTDLNTEAFF	TGTGCCAGCAGAACCGACTTGAACACTGAAGCTTTCTTT
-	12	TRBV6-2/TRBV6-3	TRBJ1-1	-	CASTPTGTEAFF	TGTGCCAGCACCCCCACGGGCACTGAAGCTTTCTTT
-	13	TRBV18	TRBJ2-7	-	CASSPQSSYEQYF	TGTGCCAGCTCACCACAGAGCTCCTACGAGCAGTACTTC
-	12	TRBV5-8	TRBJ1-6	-	CASSLFGSPLHF	TGTGCCAGCAGCTTGTTCGGGTCACCCCTCCACTTT
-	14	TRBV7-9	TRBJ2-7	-	CASTLRGASYEQYF	TGTGCCAGCACCCTCAGGGGTGCGTCCTACGAGCAGTACTTC
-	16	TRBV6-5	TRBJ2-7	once	CASSYSIGETINEQYF	TGTGCCAGCAGTTACTCGATAGGTGAGACAATTAACGAGCAGTACTTC
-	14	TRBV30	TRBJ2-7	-	CAWSGRGSTYEQYF	TGTGCCTGGAGTGGACGCGGGTCCACCTACGAGCAGTACTTC
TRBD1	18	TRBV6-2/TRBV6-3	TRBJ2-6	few	CASSPLGQGVGGANVLTF	TGTGCCAGCAGCCCATTGGGACAGGGCGTAGGTGGGGCCAACGTCCTGACTTTC
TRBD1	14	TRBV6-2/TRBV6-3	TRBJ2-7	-	CASSPGTGSYEQYF	TGTGCCAGCAGCCCCGGGACAGGCAGCTACGAGCAGTACTTC
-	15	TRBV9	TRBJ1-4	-	CASSVEWGPNEKLFF	TGTGCCAGCAGCGTAGAATGGGGCCCTAATGAAAAACTGTTTTTT
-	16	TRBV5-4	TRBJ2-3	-	CASSWGGGGSTDTQYF	TGTGCCAGCAGTTGGGGAGGGGGAGGGAGCACAGATACGCAGTATTTT
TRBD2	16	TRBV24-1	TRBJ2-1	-	CATSDWTSGSRNEQFF	TGTGCCACCAGTGATTGGACTAGCGGGAGCCGGAATGAGCAGTTCTTC
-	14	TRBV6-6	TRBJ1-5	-	CASRHPGSNQPQHF	TGTGCCAGCAGGCACCCTGGCAGCAATCAGCCCCAGCATTTT
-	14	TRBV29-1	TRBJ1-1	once	CSVVNPGGSTEAFF	TGCAGCGTTGTCAACCCCGGAGGGAGCACTGAAGCTTTCTTT
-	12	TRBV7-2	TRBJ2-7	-	CASSFLAYEQYF	TGTGCCAGCAGCTTCCTAGCCTACGAGCAGTACTTC